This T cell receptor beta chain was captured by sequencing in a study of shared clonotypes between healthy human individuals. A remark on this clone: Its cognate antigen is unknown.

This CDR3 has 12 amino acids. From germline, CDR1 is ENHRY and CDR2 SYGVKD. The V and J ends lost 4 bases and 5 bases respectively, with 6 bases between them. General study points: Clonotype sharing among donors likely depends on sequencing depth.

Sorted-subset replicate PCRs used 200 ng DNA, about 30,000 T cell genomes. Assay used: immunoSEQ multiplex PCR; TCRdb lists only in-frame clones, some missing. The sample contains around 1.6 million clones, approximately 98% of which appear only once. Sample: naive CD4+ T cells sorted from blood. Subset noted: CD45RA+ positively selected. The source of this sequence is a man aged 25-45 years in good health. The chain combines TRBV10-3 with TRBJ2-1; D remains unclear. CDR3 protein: CAISVNDNEQFF. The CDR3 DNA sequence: TGTGCCATCAGTGTCAACGACAATGAGCAGTTCTTC.